A selection of T cell receptor beta chains follows, all from one sample in a study of tumor-infiltrating lymphocytes in glioblastoma multiforme. TCRdb re-called the multiplex PCR reads with MiXCR, one entry per CDR3 protein. The data contain 25,000 to 40,000 distinct CDR3 sequences, 50% to 75% of them singletons. The sequencing sample was made of brain tumor tissue. These receptors originate from a male donor with glioblastoma. Each CDR3 is given with its conserved first and last residue. Each record gives: J gene, clone size, D gene, V gene, CDR3 DNA, CDR3 protein. D genes are given only for firm matches. Some rows have no size entry. The others give once, few or many, or a class for an expanded clone.

J gene: TRBJ2-1
clone size: many
D gene: TRBD2
V gene: TRBV24-1
CDR3 DNA: TGTGCCACCAGTGGATCGCGGGAGGATAGAAATGAGCAGTTCTTC
CDR3 protein: CATSGSREDRNEQFF

J gene: TRBJ2-3
clone size: .
D gene: TRBD2
V gene: TRBV6-5
CDR3 DNA: TGTGCCAGCAGTTACTCCCTAGCGGGGGGCGCAGATACGCAGTATTTT
CDR3 protein: CASSYSLAGGADTQYF

J gene: TRBJ2-3
clone size: .
D gene: .
V gene: TRBV28
CDR3 DNA: TGTGCCAGCAGTTTGCCCAGCGGGCCCACAGATACGCAGTATTTT
CDR3 protein: CASSLPSGPTDTQYF

J gene: TRBJ2-5
clone size: many
D gene: .
V gene: TRBV10-3
CDR3 DNA: TGTGCCATCAGTGAGTCGAGAGGATCCCGGGAGACCCAGTACTTC
CDR3 protein: CAISESRGSRETQYF

J gene: TRBJ1-4
clone size: .
D gene: .
V gene: TRBV28
CDR3 DNA: TGTACCAGCATGGACAGTATTGAAAAACTGTTTTTT
CDR3 protein: CTSMDSIEKLFF

J gene: TRBJ2-3
clone size: few
D gene: TRBD2
V gene: TRBV11-2
CDR3 DNA: TGTGCCAGCAGCTCCTTAGGGAGGGGATCACACACAGATACGCAGTATTTT
CDR3 protein: CASSSLGRGSHTDTQYF

J gene: TRBJ2-7
clone size: .
D gene: TRBD1
V gene: TRBV20-1
CDR3 DNA: TGCAGTGCGCTAAAGACAGGGTTTACCTACGAGCAGTACTTC
CDR3 protein: CSALKTGFTYEQYF

J gene: TRBJ1-5
clone size: .
D gene: .
V gene: TRBV11-2
CDR3 DNA: TGTGCCAGCAGCGCGGGGCTCAATCAGCCCCAGCATTTT
CDR3 protein: CASSAGLNQPQHF

J gene: TRBJ2-2
clone size: .
D gene: TRBD2
V gene: TRBV29-1
CDR3 DNA: TGCAGCGCATCGGGACTAGCGGGAGGTAGCACCGGGGAGCTGTATTTT
CDR3 protein: CSASGLAGGSTGELYF

J gene: TRBJ2-5
clone size: .
D gene: .
V gene: TRBV5-1
CDR3 DNA: TGCGCCAGCAGCACCACCGGAGAGACCCAGTACTTC
CDR3 protein: CASSTTGETQYF

J gene: TRBJ2-3
clone size: .
D gene: .
V gene: TRBV11-2
CDR3 DNA: TGTGCCAGCAGCTTAGATTTGGGGGGAGTCCCAGATACGCAGTATTTT
CDR3 protein: CASSLDLGGVPDTQYF

J gene: TRBJ1-1
clone size: many
D gene: .
V gene: TRBV6-5
CDR3 DNA: TGTGCCAGCAACAGTTACAATAAGGGCCTCGAAGCTTTCTTT
CDR3 protein: CASNSYNKGLEAFF

J gene: TRBJ2-2
clone size: few
D gene: .
V gene: TRBV15
CDR3 DNA: TGTGCCACCAGCAGAAAACAGGGAACCGGGGAGCTGTTTTTT
CDR3 protein: CATSRKQGTGELFF

J gene: TRBJ2-5
clone size: medium-sized
D gene: .
V gene: TRBV12-3/TRBV12-4
CDR3 DNA: TGTGCCAGCAGTTTAAGTTACGCCGGGGAGACCCAGTACTTC
CDR3 protein: CASSLSYAGETQYF

J gene: TRBJ1-3
clone size: .
D gene: .
V gene: TRBV7-9
CDR3 DNA: TGTGCCAGCAGCTTAGGTGGTACTGGAAACACCATATATTTT
CDR3 protein: CASSLGGTGNTIYF

J gene: TRBJ1-3
clone size: .
D gene: .
V gene: TRBV29-1
CDR3 DNA: TGCAGCGTTTTGATACTCTCTGGAAACACCATATATTTT
CDR3 protein: CSVLILSGNTIYF

J gene: TRBJ2-1
clone size: .
D gene: TRBD2
V gene: TRBV6-5
CDR3 DNA: TGTGCCAGCAGTTATAGGACTAGCGGGATCGGTGAGCAGTTCTTC
CDR3 protein: CASSYRTSGIGEQFF

J gene: TRBJ1-4
clone size: .
D gene: TRBD1
V gene: TRBV5-1
CDR3 DNA: TGCGCCAGCAGCCGCGAGGGACAGTGGTACGAAAAACTGTTTTTT
CDR3 protein: CASSREGQWYEKLFF

J gene: TRBJ1-6
clone size: few
D gene: .
V gene: TRBV11-2
CDR3 DNA: TGTGCCAGCAGCACGGACAGACCATCCCATTCACCCCTCCACTTT
CDR3 protein: CASSTDRPSHSPLHF

J gene: TRBJ1-2
clone size: .
D gene: TRBD1
V gene: TRBV20-1
CDR3 DNA: TGCAGTGCTAGGCGGGACAGCACTAACTGTGGCCACACCTTC
CDR3 protein: CSARRDSTNCGHTF

J gene: TRBJ2-5
clone size: .
D gene: .
V gene: TRBV20-1
CDR3 DNA: TGCAGTGCTAGAGGGGGTTCCAGGGGGGCAGAGACCCAGTACTTC
CDR3 protein: CSARGGSRGAETQYF

J gene: TRBJ2-7
clone size: many
D gene: TRBD2
V gene: TRBV29-1
CDR3 DNA: TGCAGCGTTGGGGAGGGGCACGAGCAGTACTTC
CDR3 protein: CSVGEGHEQYF

J gene: TRBJ2-5
clone size: .
D gene: .
V gene: TRBV4-2
CDR3 DNA: TGTGCCAGCAGCCAAGAGAAGATCGGGATAGGGGGATCGGGGGTGCGAGAGACCCAGTACTTC
CDR3 protein: CASSQEKIGIGGSGVRETQYF

J gene: TRBJ2-2
clone size: few
D gene: .
V gene: TRBV9
CDR3 DNA: TGTGCCAGCAGCGTAGTGCGGAACCGAGACACCGGGGAGCTGTTTTTT
CDR3 protein: CASSVVRNRDTGELFF

J gene: TRBJ1-4
clone size: .
D gene: .
V gene: TRBV11-2
CDR3 DNA: TGTGCCAGCAGCTTATCGGAGGGCCGAACTGCTGAAAAACTGTTTTTT
CDR3 protein: CASSLSEGRTAEKLFF

J gene: TRBJ1-1
clone size: .
D gene: .
V gene: TRBV29-1
CDR3 DNA: TGCAGCGTTACAGACATGAACACTGAAGCTTCCTTT
CDR3 protein: CSVTDMNTEASF

J gene: TRBJ2-7
clone size: .
D gene: .
V gene: TRBV6-2/TRBV6-3
CDR3 DNA: TGTGCCTCCGAGAGTAGCTACTACGAGCAGTACTTC
CDR3 protein: CASESSYYEQYF

J gene: TRBJ1-5
clone size: .
D gene: .
V gene: TRBV20-1
CDR3 DNA: TGCAGTGGCAGAGGGGAGGGAGGCAATCAGCCCCAGCATTTT
CDR3 protein: CSGRGEGGNQPQHF

J gene: TRBJ2-5
clone size: .
D gene: TRBD1
V gene: TRBV20-1
CDR3 DNA: TGCAGTGATGGGACAGGGCAAGGAGAGACCCAATATTTC
CDR3 protein: CSDGTGQGETQYF

J gene: TRBJ2-5
clone size: .
D gene: .
V gene: TRBV7-9
CDR3 DNA: TGTGCCAGGAGCGGTAGCCTACAAGAGACCCAGTACTTC
CDR3 protein: CARSGSLQETQYF

J gene: TRBJ2-7
clone size: many
D gene: TRBD2
V gene: TRBV20-1
CDR3 DNA: TGCAGTGTTACGCGAGCGGGAGCCGACGAGCAGTACTTC
CDR3 protein: CSVTRAGADEQYF

J gene: TRBJ2-5
clone size: many
D gene: .
V gene: TRBV5-1
CDR3 DNA: TGCGCCAGCAGCCTCGGATGGACAGCAGAGACCCAGTACTTC
CDR3 protein: CASSLGWTAETQYF

J gene: TRBJ1-2
clone size: .
D gene: .
V gene: TRBV6-5
CDR3 DNA: TGTGCCAGCAAGGACAGACGCGAGATCTATGGCTACACCTTC
CDR3 protein: CASKDRREIYGYTF

J gene: TRBJ2-5
clone size: few
D gene: TRBD2
V gene: TRBV11-2
CDR3 DNA: TGCGCCGGCAGCTTTGGGGCGGGAGGGTTTTCGGCAGAGACCCAGTACTTC
CDR3 protein: CAGSFGAGGFSAETQYF

J gene: TRBJ2-7
clone size: .
D gene: TRBD1
V gene: TRBV6-2/TRBV6-3
CDR3 DNA: TGTGCCAGCAGAGAGGGGACAGGGAAAAGCGACAAGCAGTATTTC
CDR3 protein: CASREGTGKSDKQYF

J gene: TRBJ2-7
clone size: .
D gene: .
V gene: TRBV5-4
CDR3 DNA: TGTGCCAGCAGCTTGGTTGGGAACTACGAGGAGTACTTC
CDR3 protein: CASSLVGNYEEYF

J gene: TRBJ2-7
clone size: many
D gene: .
V gene: TRBV20-1
CDR3 DNA: TGCAGTGCTAGTTCTAGGGTGGCCGAGCAGTACTTC
CDR3 protein: CSASSRVAEQYF

J gene: TRBJ2-7
clone size: .
D gene: .
V gene: TRBV4-1
CDR3 DNA: TGCGCCAGCAGCCACGATACAGGGAACGCCTACGAGCAGTACTTC
CDR3 protein: CASSHDTGNAYEQYF

J gene: TRBJ1-4
clone size: .
D gene: .
V gene: TRBV28
CDR3 DNA: TGTGCCAGCAGTTTAGGTGGGCCTGTCGATGAAAAACTGTTTTTT
CDR3 protein: CASSLGGPVDEKLFF

J gene: TRBJ1-1
clone size: .
D gene: .
V gene: TRBV4-1
CDR3 DNA: TGCCCCAGCAGCCCCCGTGACAACACTGAAGCTTTCTTT
CDR3 protein: CPSSPRDNTEAFF

J gene: TRBJ1-4
clone size: .
D gene: .
V gene: TRBV7-3
CDR3 DNA: TGTGCCAGCAGCTTAACGAACGGGGGAGAGGACCATGAAAAACTGTTTTTT
CDR3 protein: CASSLTNGGEDHEKLFF